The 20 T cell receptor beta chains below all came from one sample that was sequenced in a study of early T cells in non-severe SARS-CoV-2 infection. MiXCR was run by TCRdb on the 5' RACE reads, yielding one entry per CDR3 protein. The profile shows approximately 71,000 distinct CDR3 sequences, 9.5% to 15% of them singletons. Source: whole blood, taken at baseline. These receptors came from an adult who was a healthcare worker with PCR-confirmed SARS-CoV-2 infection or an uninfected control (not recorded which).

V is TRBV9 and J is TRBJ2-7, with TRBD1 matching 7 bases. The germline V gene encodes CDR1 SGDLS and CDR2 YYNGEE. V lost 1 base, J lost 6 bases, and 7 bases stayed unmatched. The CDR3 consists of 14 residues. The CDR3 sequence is CASSVSGGPVEQYF. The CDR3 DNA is TGTGCCAGCAGCGTATCAGGGGGACCTGTCGAGCAGTACTTC. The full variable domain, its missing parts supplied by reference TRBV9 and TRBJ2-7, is DSGVTQTPKHLITATGQRVTLRCSPRSGDLSVYWYQQSLDQGLQFLIQYYNGEERAKGNILERFSAQQFPDLHSELNLSSLELGDSALYFCASSVSGGPVEQYFGPGTRLTVT.

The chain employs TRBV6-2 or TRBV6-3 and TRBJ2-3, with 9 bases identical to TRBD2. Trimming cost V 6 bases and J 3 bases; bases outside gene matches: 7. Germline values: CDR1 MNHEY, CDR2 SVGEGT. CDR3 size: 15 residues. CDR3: CASRLAGEMTDTQYF. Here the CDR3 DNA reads TGTGCCAGCAGATTAGCGGGGGAGATGACAGATACGCAGTATTTT.

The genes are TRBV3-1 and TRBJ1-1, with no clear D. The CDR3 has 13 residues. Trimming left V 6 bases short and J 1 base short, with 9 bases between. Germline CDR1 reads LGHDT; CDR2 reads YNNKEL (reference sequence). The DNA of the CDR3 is TGTGCCAGCAGGAGGACCGAGAACACTGAAGCTTTCTTT. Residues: CASRRTENTEAFF. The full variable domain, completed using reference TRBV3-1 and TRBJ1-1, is DTAVSQTPKYLVTQMGNDKSIKCEQNLGHDTMYWYKQDSKKFLKIMFSYNNKELIINETVPNRFSPKSPDKAHLNLHINSLELGDSAVYFCASRRTENTEAFFGQGTRLTVV.

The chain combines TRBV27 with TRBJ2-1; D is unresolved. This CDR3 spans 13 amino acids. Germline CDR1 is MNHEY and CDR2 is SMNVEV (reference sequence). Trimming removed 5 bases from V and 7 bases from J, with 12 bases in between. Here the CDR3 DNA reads TGTGCCAGCAGTCCCCGGACCGGTAATGAGCAGTTCTTC. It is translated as CASSPRTGNEQFF.

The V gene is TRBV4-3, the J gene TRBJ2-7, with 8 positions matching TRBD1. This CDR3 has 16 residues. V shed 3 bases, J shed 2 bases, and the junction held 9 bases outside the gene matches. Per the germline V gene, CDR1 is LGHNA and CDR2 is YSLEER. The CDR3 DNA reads TGCGCCAGCAGCCAGACCAGACAGGGGTGGACCTACGAGCAGTACTTC. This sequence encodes CASSQTRQGWTYEQYF.

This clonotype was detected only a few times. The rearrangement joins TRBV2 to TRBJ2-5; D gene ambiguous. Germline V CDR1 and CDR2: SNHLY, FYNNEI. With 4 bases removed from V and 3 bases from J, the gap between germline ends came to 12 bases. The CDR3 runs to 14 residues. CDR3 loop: CASSADQVEETQYF. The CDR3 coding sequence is TGTGCCAGCAGTGCGGACCAGGTAGAAGAGACCCAGTACTTC.

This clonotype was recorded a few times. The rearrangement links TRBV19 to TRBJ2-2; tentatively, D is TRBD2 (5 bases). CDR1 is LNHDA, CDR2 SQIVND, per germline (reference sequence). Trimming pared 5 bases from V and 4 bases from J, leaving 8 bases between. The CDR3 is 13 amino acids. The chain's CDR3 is CASSRGSTGELFF. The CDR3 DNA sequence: TGTGCCAGTAGTCGGGGATCCACCGGGGAGCTGTTTTTT.

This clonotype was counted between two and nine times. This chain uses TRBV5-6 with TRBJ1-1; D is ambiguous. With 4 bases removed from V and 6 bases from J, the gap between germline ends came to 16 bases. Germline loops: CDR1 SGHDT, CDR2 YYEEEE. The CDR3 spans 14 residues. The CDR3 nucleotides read TGTGCCAGCAGCCCCCTGGACGACCGCGCTGAAGCTTTCTTT. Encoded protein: CASSPLDDRAEAFF.

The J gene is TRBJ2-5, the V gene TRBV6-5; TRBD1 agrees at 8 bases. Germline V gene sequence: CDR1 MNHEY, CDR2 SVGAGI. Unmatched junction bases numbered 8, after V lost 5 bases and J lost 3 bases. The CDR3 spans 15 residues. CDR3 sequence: CASSPGTGEKETQYF. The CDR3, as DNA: TGTGCCAGCAGTCCCGGGACAGGAGAAAAAGAGACCCAGTACTTC.

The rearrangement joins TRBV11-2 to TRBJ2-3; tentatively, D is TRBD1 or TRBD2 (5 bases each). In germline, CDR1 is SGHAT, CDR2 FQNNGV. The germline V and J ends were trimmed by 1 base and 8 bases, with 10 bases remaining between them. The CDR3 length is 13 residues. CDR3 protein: CASSLVTGPTQYF. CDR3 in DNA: TGTGCCAGCAGCTTAGTTACGGGGCCTACGCAGTATTTT.

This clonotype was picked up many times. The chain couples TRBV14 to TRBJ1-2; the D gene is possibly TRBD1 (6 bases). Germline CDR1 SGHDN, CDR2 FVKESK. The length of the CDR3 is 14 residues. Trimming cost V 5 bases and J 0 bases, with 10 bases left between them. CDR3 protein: CASSSDRANYGYTF. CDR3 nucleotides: TGTGCCAGCAGCTCGGACAGAGCTAACTATGGCTACACCTTC.

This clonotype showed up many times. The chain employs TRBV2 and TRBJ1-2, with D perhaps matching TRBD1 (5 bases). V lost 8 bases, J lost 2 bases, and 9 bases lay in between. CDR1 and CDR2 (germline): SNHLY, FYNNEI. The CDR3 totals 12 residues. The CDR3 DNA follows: TGTGCCAGCGGGGCAGGGAACTATGGCTACACCTTC. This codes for CASGAGNYGYTF.

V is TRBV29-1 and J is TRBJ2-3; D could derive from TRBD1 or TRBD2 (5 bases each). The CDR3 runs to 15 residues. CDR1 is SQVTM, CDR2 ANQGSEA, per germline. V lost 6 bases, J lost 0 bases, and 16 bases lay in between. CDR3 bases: TGCAGCGTCGGTCGGGCAGGGAGTAGCACAGATACGCAGTATTTT. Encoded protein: CSVGRAGSSTDTQYF.

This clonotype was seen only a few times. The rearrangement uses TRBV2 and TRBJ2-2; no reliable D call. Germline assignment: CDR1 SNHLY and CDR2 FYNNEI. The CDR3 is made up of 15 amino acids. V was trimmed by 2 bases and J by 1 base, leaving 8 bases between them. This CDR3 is CASSEMGLNTGELFF. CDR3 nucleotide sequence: TGTGCCAGCAGTGAAATGGGCCTGAACACCGGGGAGCTGTTTTTT.

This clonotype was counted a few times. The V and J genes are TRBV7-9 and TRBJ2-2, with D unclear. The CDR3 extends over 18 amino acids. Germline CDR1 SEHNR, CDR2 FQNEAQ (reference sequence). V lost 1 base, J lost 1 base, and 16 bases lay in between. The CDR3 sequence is CASSLGRLLVMNTGELFF. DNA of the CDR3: TGTGCCAGCAGCTTAGGAAGGCTTTTAGTAATGAACACCGGGGAGCTGTTTTTT. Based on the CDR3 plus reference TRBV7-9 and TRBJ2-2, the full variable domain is DTGVSQNPRHKITKRGQNVTFRCDPISEHNRLYWYRQTLGQGPEFLTYFQNEAQLEKSRLLSDRFSAERPKGSFSTLEIQRTEQGDSAMYLCASSLGRLLVMNTGELFFGEGSRLTVL.

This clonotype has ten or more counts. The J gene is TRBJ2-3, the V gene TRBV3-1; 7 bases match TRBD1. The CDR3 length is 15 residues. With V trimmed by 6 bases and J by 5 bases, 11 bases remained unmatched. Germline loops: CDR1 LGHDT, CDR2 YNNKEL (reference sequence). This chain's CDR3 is CASRPTGVARDTQYF. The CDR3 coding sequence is TGTGCCAGCAGACCTACAGGGGTAGCCAGAGATACGCAGTATTTT.

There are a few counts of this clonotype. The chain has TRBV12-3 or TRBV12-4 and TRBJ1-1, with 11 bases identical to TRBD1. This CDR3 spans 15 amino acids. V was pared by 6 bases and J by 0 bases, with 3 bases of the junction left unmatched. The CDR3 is CASRRTGGVNTEAFF. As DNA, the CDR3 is TGTGCCAGCAGAAGGACAGGGGGCGTGAACACTGAAGCTTTCTTT.

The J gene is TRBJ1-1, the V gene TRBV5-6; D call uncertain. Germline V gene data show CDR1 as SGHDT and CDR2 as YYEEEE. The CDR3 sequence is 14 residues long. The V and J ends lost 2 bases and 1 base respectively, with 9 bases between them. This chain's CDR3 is CASSFGRPNTEAFF. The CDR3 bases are TGTGCCAGCAGCTTTGGACGCCCGAACACTGAAGCTTTCTTT.

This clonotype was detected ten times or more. Written as DNA, the CDR3 is TGTGCCAGCAGCTCCCTGGGGGGGGCCGGGGATACGCAGTATTTT. Translating gives CASSSLGGAGDTQYF. The chain combines TRBV7-2 with TRBJ2-3; D is perhaps TRBD2 (7 bases). The CDR3 contains 15 residues. Germline CDR1 reads SGHTA; CDR2 reads FQGNSA. V lost 4 bases, J lost 6 bases, and 17 bases lay in between.

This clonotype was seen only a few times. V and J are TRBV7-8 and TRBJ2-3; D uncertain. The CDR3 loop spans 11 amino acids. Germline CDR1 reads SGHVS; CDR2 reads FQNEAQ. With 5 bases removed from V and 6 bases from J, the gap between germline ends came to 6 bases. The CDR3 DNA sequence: TGTGCCAGCAGCATACGCGATACGCAGTATTTT. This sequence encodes CASSIRDTQYF.